This T cell receptor (beta chain) was captured in a study of B cell selection in AIRE deficiency. Sorted regulatory T cells were CD4-positive, CD25-high and CD127-low or negative. Clones were sequenced by immunoSEQ multiplex PCR, and TCRdb holds only the in-frame ones, with some missing. Of roughly 14,000 clones listed, roughly 91% are singletons. CDR3 length: 13 amino acids. The J segment lost 3 bases and the V segment lost 4 bases, leaving 0 bases of the junction unmatched. Germline loops: CDR1 MNHEY, CDR2 SMNVEV (reference sequence). The V call is TRBV27, the J call TRBJ1-2; 9 bases are shared with TRBD1. The receptor's source is a human donor with AIRE deficiency. Source material: Tregs sorted from PBMCs. The CDR3 DNA reads TGTGCCAGCAGTTGGACAGGGGACTATGGCTACACCTTC. Its translation: CASSWTGDYGYTF.